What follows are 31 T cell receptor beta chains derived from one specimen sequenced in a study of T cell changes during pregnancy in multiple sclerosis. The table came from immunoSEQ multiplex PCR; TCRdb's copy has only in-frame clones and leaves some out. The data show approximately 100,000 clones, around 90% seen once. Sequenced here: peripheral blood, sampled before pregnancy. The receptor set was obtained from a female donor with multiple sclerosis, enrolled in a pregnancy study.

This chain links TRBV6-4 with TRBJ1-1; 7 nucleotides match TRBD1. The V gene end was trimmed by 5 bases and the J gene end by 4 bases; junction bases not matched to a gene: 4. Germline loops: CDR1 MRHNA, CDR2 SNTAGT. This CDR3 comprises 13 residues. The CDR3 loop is CASSPQGGTEAFF. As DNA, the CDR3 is TGTGCCAGCAGTCCTCAGGGGGGCACTGAAGCTTTCTTT.

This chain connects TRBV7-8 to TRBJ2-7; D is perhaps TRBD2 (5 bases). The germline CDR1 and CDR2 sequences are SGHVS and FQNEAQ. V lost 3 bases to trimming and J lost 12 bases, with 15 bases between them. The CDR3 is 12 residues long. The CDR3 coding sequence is TGTGCCAGCAGCTTTTACGGGGTCAGACCGTACTTC. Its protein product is CASSFYGVRPYF.

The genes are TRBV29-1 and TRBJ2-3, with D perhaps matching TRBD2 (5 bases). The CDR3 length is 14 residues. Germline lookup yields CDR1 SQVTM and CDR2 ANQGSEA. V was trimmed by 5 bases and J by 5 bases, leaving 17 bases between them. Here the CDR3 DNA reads TGCAGCGTTACGGGCCCAGAGGGCGGAGATACGCAGTATTTT. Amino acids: CSVTGPEGGDTQYF.

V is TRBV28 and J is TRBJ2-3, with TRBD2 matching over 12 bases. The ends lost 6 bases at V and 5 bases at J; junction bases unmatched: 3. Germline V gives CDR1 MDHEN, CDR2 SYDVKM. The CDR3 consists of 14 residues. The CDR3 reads CASSLAGGRDTQYF. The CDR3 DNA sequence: TGTGCCAGCAGCCTAGCGGGAGGGAGAGATACGCAGTATTTT.

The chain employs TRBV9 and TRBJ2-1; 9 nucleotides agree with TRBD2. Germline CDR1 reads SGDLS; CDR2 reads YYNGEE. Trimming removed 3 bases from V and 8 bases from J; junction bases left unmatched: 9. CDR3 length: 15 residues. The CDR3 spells CASSEGTSNLYEQFF. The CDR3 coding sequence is TGTGCCAGCAGCGAGGGGACTAGCAACCTCTATGAGCAGTTCTTC.

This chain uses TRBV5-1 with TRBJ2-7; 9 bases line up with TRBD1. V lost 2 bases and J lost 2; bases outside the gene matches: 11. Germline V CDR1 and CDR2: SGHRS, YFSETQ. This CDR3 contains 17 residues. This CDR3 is CASSLGDRAVGPYEQYF. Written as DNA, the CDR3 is TGCGCCAGCAGCTTAGGGGACAGGGCGGTTGGCCCCTACGAGCAGTACTTC.

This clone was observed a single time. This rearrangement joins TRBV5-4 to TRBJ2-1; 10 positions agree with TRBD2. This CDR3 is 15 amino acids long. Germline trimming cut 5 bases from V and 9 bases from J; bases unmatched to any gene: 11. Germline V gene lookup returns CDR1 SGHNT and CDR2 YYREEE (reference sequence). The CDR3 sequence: CASSSTSGMAGEQFF. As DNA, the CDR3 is TGTGCCAGCAGTTCAACTAGCGGGATGGCGGGTGAGCAGTTCTTC.

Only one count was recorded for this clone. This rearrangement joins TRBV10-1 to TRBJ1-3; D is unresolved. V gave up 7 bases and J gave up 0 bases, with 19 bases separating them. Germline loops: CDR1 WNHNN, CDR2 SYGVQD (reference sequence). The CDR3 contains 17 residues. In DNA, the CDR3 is TGCGCCAGCAACCCCGCGGTTGTTACTCCCTCTGGAAACACCATATATTTT. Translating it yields CASNPAVVTPSGNTIYF.

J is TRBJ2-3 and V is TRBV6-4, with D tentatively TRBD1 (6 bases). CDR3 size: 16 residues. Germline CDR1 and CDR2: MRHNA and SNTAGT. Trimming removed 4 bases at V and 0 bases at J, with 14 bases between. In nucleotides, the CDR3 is TGTGCCAGCAGTGCTAACAGGGTCGGGAGCACAGATACGCAGTATTTT. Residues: CASSANRVGSTDTQYF.

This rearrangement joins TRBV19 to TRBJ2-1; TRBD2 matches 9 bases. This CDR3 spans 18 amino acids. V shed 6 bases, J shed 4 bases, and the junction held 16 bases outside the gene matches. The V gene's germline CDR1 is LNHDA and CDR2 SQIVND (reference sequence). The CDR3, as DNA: TGTGCCAGTAGCTCAGTAGCGGGAGTGGTGGCGGGATACAATGAGCAGTTCTTC. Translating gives CASSSVAGVVAGYNEQFF.

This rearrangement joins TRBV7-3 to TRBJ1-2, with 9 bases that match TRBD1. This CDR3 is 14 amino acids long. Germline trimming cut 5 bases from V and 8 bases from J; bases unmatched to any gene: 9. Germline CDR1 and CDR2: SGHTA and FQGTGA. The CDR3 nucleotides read TGTGCCAGCAGCCAGTCGGGACAGGGCGACGGCTACACCTTC. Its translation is CASSQSGQGDGYTF.

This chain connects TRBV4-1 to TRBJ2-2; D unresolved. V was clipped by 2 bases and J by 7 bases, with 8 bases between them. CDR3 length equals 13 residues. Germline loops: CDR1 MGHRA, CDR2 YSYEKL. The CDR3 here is CASSQRENGELFF. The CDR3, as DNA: TGCGCCAGCAGCCAAAGAGAAAACGGGGAGCTGTTTTTT.

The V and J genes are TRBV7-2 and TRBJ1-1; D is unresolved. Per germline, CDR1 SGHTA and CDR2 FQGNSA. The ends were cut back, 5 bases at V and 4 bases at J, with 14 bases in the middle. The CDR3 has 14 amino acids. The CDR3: CASSPLGMGTEAFF. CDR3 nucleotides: TGTGCCAGCAGCCCGCTAGGAATGGGCACTGAAGCTTTCTTT.

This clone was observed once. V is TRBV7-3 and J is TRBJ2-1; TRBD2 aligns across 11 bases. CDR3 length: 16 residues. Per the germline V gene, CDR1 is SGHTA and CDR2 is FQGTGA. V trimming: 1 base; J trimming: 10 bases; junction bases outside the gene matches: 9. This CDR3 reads CASSLRGLAGGPEQFF. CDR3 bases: TGTGCCAGCAGCTTAAGGGGCCTAGCGGGGGGCCCAGAGCAGTTCTTC.

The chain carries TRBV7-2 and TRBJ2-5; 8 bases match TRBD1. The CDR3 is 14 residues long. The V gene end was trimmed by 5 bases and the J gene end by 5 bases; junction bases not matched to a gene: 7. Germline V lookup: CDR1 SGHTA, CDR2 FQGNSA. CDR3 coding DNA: TGTGCCAGCAGCCCCGGGACAGGCGGGGAGACCCAGTACTTC. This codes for CASSPGTGGETQYF.

CDR3 sequence reads: CASSPGLADSYEQYF. The CDR3 coding sequence is TGTGCCAGCAGCCCGGGACTAGCGGATTCCTACGAGCAGTACTTC. The chain carries TRBV11-3 and TRBJ2-7; 11 nucleotides line up with TRBD2. V lost 5 bases and J lost 1; bases outside the gene matches: 4. The V gene's germline CDR1 is SGHNT and CDR2 YENEEA. The CDR3 is made up of 15 amino acids. The full variable domain, completed using reference TRBV11-3 and TRBJ2-7, is EAGVVQSPRYKIIEKKQPVAFWCNPISGHNTLYWYLQNLGQGPELLIRYENEEAVDDSQLPKDRFSAERLKGVDSTLKIQPAELGDSAVYLCASSPGLADSYEQYFGPGTRLTVT.

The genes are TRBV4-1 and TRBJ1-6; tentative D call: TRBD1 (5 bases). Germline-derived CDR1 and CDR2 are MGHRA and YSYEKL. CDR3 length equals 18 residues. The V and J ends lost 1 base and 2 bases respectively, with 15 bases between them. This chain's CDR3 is CASSQGGGGSAYNSPLHF. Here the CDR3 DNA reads TGCGCCAGCAGCCAAGGAGGCGGGGGTAGCGCCTATAATTCACCCCTCCACTTT.

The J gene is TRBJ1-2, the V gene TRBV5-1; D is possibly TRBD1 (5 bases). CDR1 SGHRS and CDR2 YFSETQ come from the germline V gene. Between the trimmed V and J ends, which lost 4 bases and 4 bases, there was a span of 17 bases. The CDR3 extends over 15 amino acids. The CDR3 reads CASSGATAFGYGYTF. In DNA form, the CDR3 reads TGCGCCAGCAGCGGGGCGACAGCTTTCGGCTATGGCTACACCTTC.

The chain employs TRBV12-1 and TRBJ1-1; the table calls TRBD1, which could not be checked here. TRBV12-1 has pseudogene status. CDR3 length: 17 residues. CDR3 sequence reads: CASSPDRDTTSNTEAFF. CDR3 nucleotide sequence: TGTGCCAGCAGTCCCGACCGGGACACCACCTCGAACACTGAAGCTTTCTTT.

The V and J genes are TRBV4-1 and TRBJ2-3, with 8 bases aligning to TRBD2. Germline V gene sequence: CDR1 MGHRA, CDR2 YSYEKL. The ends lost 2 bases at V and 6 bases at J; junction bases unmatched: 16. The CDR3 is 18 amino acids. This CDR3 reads CASSQNPLGSGVKDTQYF. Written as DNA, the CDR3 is TGCGCCAGCAGCCAAAACCCTCTGGGTAGCGGGGTAAAGGATACGCAGTATTTT.

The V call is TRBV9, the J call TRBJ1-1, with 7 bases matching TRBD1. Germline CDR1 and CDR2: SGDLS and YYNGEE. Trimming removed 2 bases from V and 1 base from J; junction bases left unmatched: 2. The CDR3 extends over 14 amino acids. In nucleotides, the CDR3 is TGTGCCAGCAGCGTCAGGGGGACGAACACTGAAGCTTTCTTT. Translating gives CASSVRGTNTEAFF.

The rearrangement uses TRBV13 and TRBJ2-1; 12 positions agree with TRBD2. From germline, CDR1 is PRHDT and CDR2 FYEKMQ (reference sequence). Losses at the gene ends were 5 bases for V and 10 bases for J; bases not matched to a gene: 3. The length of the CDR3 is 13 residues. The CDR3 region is CASSPGTSGEQFF. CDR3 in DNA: TGTGCCAGCAGCCCCGGGACTAGCGGGGAGCAGTTCTTC.

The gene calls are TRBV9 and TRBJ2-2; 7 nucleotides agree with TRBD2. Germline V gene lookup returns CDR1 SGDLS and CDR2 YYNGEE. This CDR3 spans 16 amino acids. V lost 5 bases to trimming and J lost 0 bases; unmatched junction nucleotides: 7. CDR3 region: CASSPAGVANTGELFF. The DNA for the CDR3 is TGTGCCAGCAGTCCCGCGGGAGTAGCGAACACCGGGGAGCTGTTTTTT.

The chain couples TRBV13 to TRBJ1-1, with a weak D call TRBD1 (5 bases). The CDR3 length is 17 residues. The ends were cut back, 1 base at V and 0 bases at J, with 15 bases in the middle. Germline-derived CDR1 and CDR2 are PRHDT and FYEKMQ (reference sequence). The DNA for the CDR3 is TGTGCCAGCAGCTTAGCCGACAGACATATTATGAACACTGAAGCTTTCTTT. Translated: CASSLADRHIMNTEAFF.

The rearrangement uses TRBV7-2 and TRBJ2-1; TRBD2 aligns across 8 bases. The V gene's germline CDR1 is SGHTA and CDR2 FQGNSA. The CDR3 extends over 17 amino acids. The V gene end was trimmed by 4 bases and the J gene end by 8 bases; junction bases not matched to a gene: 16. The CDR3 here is CASSSPPAGALFDEQFF. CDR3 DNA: TGTGCCAGCAGCTCACCTCCAGCGGGGGCGCTTTTTGATGAGCAGTTCTTC.

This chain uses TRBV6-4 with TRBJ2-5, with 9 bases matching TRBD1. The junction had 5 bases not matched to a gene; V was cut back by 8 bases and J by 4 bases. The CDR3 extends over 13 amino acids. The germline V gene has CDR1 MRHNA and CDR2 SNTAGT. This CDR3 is CASLYRGRETQYF. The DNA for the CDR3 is TGTGCCAGCCTATACAGGGGGCGAGAGACCCAGTACTTC.

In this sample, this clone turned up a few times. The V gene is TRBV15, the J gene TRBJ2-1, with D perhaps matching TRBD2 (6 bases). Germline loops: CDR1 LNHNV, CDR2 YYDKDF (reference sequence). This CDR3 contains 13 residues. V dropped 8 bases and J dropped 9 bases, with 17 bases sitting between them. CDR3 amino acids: CATREQGRGEQFF. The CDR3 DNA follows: TGTGCCACCCGGGAGCAGGGACGCGGTGAGCAGTTCTTC. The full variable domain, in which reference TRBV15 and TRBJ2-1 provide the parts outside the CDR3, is DAMVIQNPRYQVTQFGKPVTLSCSQTLNHNVMYWYQQKSSQAPKLLFHYYDKDFNNEADTPDNFQSRRPNTSFCFLDIRSPGLGDTAMYLCATREQGRGEQFFGPGTRLTVL.

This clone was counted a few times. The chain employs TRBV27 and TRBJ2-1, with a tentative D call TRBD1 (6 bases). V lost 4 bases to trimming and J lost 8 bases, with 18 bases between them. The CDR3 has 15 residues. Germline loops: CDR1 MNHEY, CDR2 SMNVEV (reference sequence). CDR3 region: CASSSGLLTGYEQFF. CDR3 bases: TGTGCCAGCAGTTCGGGCCTCCTGACAGGCTATGAGCAGTTCTTC.

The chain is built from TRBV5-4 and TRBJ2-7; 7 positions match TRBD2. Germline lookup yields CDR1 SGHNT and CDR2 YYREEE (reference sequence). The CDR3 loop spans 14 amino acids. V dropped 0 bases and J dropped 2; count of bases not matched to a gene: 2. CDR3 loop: CASSLESGAYEQYF. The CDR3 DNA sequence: TGTGCCAGCAGCTTGGAAAGCGGGGCCTACGAGCAGTACTTC.

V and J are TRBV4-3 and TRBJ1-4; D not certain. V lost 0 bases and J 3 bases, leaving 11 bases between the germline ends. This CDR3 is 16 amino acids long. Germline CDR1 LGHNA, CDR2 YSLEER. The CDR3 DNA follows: TGCGCCAGCAGCCAAGATGCGGGGATGGCTAATGAAAAACTGTTTTTT. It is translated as CASSQDAGMANEKLFF.

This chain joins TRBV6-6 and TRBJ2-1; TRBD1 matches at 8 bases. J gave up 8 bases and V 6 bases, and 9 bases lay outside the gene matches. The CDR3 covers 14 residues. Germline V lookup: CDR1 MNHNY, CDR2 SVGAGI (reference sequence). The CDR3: CASSPPGGGYEQFF. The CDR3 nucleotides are TGTGCCAGCAGCCCGCCAGGGGGCGGCTATGAGCAGTTCTTC.